A single sample gave rise to the 28 T cell receptor beta chains below, sequenced in a study of blood T cell repertoires in COVID-19. Here immunoSEQ multiplex PCR was the method, and the copy in TCRdb shows in-frame clones only, minus some. The data contain 180,000 or so clones, roughly 88% of them singletons. Sequencing was done on a sample of peripheral blood. The receptors stem from a woman aged 25 to 45 with acute or convalescent COVID-19.

The genes are TRBV28 and TRBJ2-1; 11 bases map to TRBD2. The CDR3 runs 15 residues. The trim removed 3 bases at V and 2 bases at J, leaving 0 bases unmatched. CDR1 is MDHEN and CDR2 is SYDVKM in the germline V gene. The CDR3 sequence: CASSFSGRAYNEQFF. The CDR3 nucleotides read TGTGCCAGCAGTTTTAGCGGGAGGGCCTACAATGAGCAGTTCTTC.

In its sample, this clone was seen once. This chain connects TRBV4-1 to TRBJ2-3; 14 bases line up with TRBD2. CDR1 is MGHRA and CDR2 is YSYEKL in the germline V gene. CDR3 size: 12 residues. V lost 8 bases to trimming and J lost 9 bases; unmatched junction nucleotides: 1. CDR3 bases: TGCGCCAGCGGGACTAGCGGGAGAACGCAGTATTTT. It translates to CASGTSGRTQYF.

V usage is TRBV19 and J usage is TRBJ2-1, with D possibly TRBD1 on 5 matching bases. This CDR3 is built from 17 residues. In germline, CDR1 is LNHDA, CDR2 SQIVND (reference sequence). Trimming stripped 4 bases from V and 3 bases from J, with 19 bases between. In DNA, the CDR3 is TGTGCCAGTAGTACCGGCCTGTTGGGGCTTTACTACAATGAGCAGTTCTTC. As protein: CASSTGLLGLYYNEQFF.

The genes are TRBV19 and TRBJ2-2; perhaps TRBD1 as D (6 bases). There are 15 residues in the CDR3. Trimming pared 6 bases from V and 0 bases from J, leaving 11 bases between. Germline CDR1 is LNHDA and CDR2 is SQIVND (reference sequence). CDR3 protein: CASRSGASNTGELFF. The CDR3 DNA is TGTGCCAGTAGGTCAGGGGCTTCGAACACCGGGGAGCTGTTTTTT.

This clone was seen more than once but under ten times. This chain connects TRBV28 to TRBJ2-7; 8 bases match TRBD2. CDR1 is MDHEN and CDR2 is SYDVKM in the germline V gene. CDR3 length: 15 residues. After removal of 3 bases from V and 1 base from J, the junction contained 5 bases not matched to a gene. CDR3 protein: CASSLAGGRSYEQYF. The CDR3 DNA is TGTGCCAGCAGTTTGGCGGGAGGCAGGTCCTACGAGCAGTACTTC.

DNA of the CDR3: TGTGCCAATAAACTTACGAACACCGGGGAGCTGTTTTTT. It yields the protein CANKLTNTGELFF. The chain combines TRBV6-5 with TRBJ2-2; no firm D call. Looked up from germline, CDR1 is MNHEY and CDR2 is SVGAGI. The CDR3 covers 13 residues. Trimming cost V 10 bases and J 0 bases, with 9 bases left between them.

The J gene is TRBJ2-3, the V gene TRBV20-1, with a weak D call TRBD2 (6 bases). The CDR3 contains 15 residues. Per germline, CDR1 DFQATT and CDR2 SNEGSKA (reference sequence). The V and J ends lost 3 bases and 2 bases respectively, with 15 bases between them. The CDR3 sequence: CSASGRGTFTDTQYF. Here the CDR3 DNA reads TGCAGTGCTAGTGGCCGGGGGACTTTCACAGATACGCAGTATTTT.

The V call is TRBV11-2, the J call TRBJ1-1; D possibly corresponds to TRBD1 (5 bases). The CDR3 totals 14 residues. V shed 4 bases and J shed 1 base, with 10 bases lying between them. Germline-derived CDR1 and CDR2 are SGHAT and FQNNGV. The CDR3 DNA reads as TGTGCCAGCAGCTGGGGGGGTAGGAACACTGAAGCTTTCTTT. It encodes CASSWGGRNTEAFF.

The chain couples TRBV11-2 to TRBJ2-7; 10 bases align to TRBD2. Unmatched junction bases numbered 7, after V lost 1 base and J lost 4 bases. Per the germline V gene, CDR1 is SGHAT and CDR2 is FQNNGV. The CDR3 length is 16 residues. CDR3 nucleotide sequence: TGTGCCAGCAGCTTAGGTAGCGGGACTAGCGTGTACGAGCAGTACTTC. Its translation is CASSLGSGTSVYEQYF. Using reference TRBV11-2 and TRBJ2-7 for the parts outside the CDR3, the full variable domain is EAGVAQSPRYKIIEKRQSVAFWCNPISGHATLYWYQQILGQGPKLLIQFQNNGVVDDSQLPKDRFSAERLKGVDSTLKIQPAKLEDSAVYLCASSLGSGTSVYEQYFGPGTRLTVT.

V is TRBV9 and J is TRBJ2-1; tentative D call: TRBD2 (6 bases). The CDR3 is 13 residues long. Trimming removed 4 bases from V and 8 bases from J, with 13 bases in between. Germline lookup yields CDR1 SGDLS and CDR2 YYNGEE. The CDR3 nucleotides are TGTGCCAGCAGCTCAGACGGGGGAGATGAGCAGTTCTTC. It codes for CASSSDGGDEQFF.

CDR3 nucleotides: TGTGCCATCAGTGAGTCCCTAGCGGGAGTGGAGTCCTACGAGCAGTACTTC. It is translated as CAISESLAGVESYEQYF. The rearrangement joins TRBV10-3 to TRBJ2-7; 10 bases agree with TRBD2. V shed 0 bases, J shed 1 base, and the junction held 6 bases outside the gene matches. The germline V gene has CDR1 ENHRY and CDR2 SYGVKD. CDR3 length: 17 residues.

J is TRBJ1-2 and V is TRBV18; no firm D call. V was trimmed by 6 bases and J by 10 bases, leaving 12 bases between them. Looked up from germline, CDR1 is KGHSH and CDR2 is LQKENI. The CDR3 is 11 residues long. The CDR3 protein is CASSAMRDYTF. The DNA of the CDR3 is TGTGCCAGCTCTGCCATGAGAGACTACACCTTC.

The chain recombines TRBV9 with TRBJ1-6; D unclear. The germline V gene encodes CDR1 SGDLS and CDR2 YYNGEE. The length of the CDR3 is 15 residues. V was shortened by 4 bases and J by 8 bases, with 16 bases between the two germline ends. CDR3 sequence: CASSKDPQVDSPLHF. The CDR3 DNA reads as TGTGCCAGCAGCAAAGACCCCCAGGTTGATTCACCCCTCCACTTT. The full variable domain, rest sourced from reference TRBV9 and TRBJ1-6, is DSGVTQTPKHLITATGQRVTLRCSPRSGDLSVYWYQQSLDQGLQFLIQYYNGEERAKGNILERFSAQQFPDLHSELNLSSLELGDSALYFCASSKDPQVDSPLHFGNGTRLTVT.

The chain recombines TRBV19 with TRBJ2-2, with no clear D. The CDR3 is made up of 14 amino acids. Germline-derived CDR1 and CDR2 are LNHDA and SQIVND (reference sequence). V gave up 1 base and J gave up 3 bases, with 6 bases separating them. In nucleotides, the CDR3 is TGTGCCAGTAGTATAGGACTCCACACCGGGGAGCTGTTTTTT. Protein product: CASSIGLHTGELFF.

This chain uses TRBV20-1 with TRBJ2-1; no reliable D call. The CDR3 covers 9 residues. Germline CDR1 is DFQATT and CDR2 is SNEGSKA (reference sequence). V lost 4 bases and J 7 bases, leaving 2 bases between the germline ends. The DNA of the CDR3 is TGCAGTGCTACAAATGAGCAGTTCTTC. This gives the protein CSATNEQFF.

Only one count was recorded for this clone. The rearrangement uses TRBV28 and TRBJ1-2; D not certain. The CDR3 loop spans 14 amino acids. Germline CDR1 MDHEN, CDR2 SYDVKM. The V gene lost 1 base and the J gene lost 0 bases, with 6 bases spanning the gap. This chain's CDR3 is CASSLFPANYGYTF. In DNA, the CDR3 is TGTGCCAGCAGTTTATTTCCAGCTAACTATGGCTACACCTTC.

CDR3 residues: CASSRTGRDENIQYF. CDR3 nucleotides: TGCGCCAGCAGCCGGACAGGGAGAGATGAAAACATTCAGTACTTC. This chain uses TRBV5-1 with TRBJ2-4, with 8 positions matching TRBD1. This CDR3 has 15 amino acids. Germline CDR1 and CDR2: SGHRS and YFSETQ. After removal of 4 bases from V and 5 bases from J, the junction contained 8 bases not matched to a gene.

This sequence joins TRBV4-2 and TRBJ2-3; 8 positions match TRBD2. In germline, CDR1 is LGHNA, CDR2 YNFKEQ. This CDR3 is 17 amino acids long. Unmatched junction bases numbered 8, after V lost 1 base and J lost 2 bases. CDR3 sequence: CASSQGREGLNTDTQYF. The CDR3 nucleotides are TGTGCCAGCAGCCAAGGACGGGAGGGACTAAACACAGATACGCAGTATTTT.

V gene TRBV5-1 combines with J gene TRBJ2-1; TRBD2 matches at 9 bases. J was trimmed by 1 base and V by 3 bases; bases with no gene match: 8. Per the germline V gene, CDR1 is SGHRS and CDR2 is YFSETQ. The length of the CDR3 is 17 residues. The CDR3 nucleotides are TGCGCCAGCAGCTCCTTAGCGGGAGTGTCGTCCTACAATGAGCAGTTCTTC. Its protein is CASSSLAGVSSYNEQFF.

The chain is built from TRBV7-9 and TRBJ1-3, with D perhaps matching TRBD1 (5 bases). V gave up 5 bases and J gave up 4 bases, with 9 bases separating them. This CDR3 has 13 residues. CDR1 is SEHNR, CDR2 FQNEAQ, per germline (reference sequence). Here the CDR3 DNA reads TGTGCCAGCAGCCCGACAGTGGGAAACACCATATATTTT. Protein: CASSPTVGNTIYF.

This clone was counted a single time. The rearrangement links TRBV5-6 to TRBJ2-4; no reliable D call. The germline gives CDR1 SGHDT, CDR2 YYEEEE. V was clipped by 3 bases and J by 0 bases, with 10 bases between them. The CDR3 runs to 15 residues. The CDR3 nucleotides are TGTGCCAGCAGCTCTTCGGGTCTAGCCAAAAACATTCAGTACTTC. Protein sequence: CASSSSGLAKNIQYF.

V is TRBV2 and J is TRBJ2-1, with 9 bases lining up with TRBD2. Germline CDR1 reads SNHLY; CDR2 reads FYNNEI. This CDR3 has 17 amino acids. V lost 7 bases to trimming and J lost 0 bases; unmatched junction nucleotides: 10. This CDR3 is CASKLREGLGSYNEQFF. The CDR3 region has the DNA TGTGCCAGCAAGTTGCGGGAGGGCCTTGGCTCCTACAATGAGCAGTTCTTC.

The chain uses TRBV5-1 and TRBJ1-2, with D possibly TRBD1 on 5 matching bases. The CDR3 extends over 13 amino acids. The V gene's germline CDR1 is SGHRS and CDR2 YFSETQ. V was clipped by 0 bases and J by 3 bases, with 6 bases between them. The CDR3 DNA is TGCGCCAGCAGCTTGGAAGGGGACTATGGCTACACCTTC. Encoded protein: CASSLEGDYGYTF.

This clone was counted a single time. This sequence joins TRBV24-1 and TRBJ2-2; tentative D call: TRBD1 (6 bases). CDR1 and CDR2 (germline): KGHDR, SFDVKD. The CDR3 is 15 amino acids. V lost 5 bases, J lost 5 bases, and 14 bases lay in between. Here the CDR3 DNA reads TGTGCCACCAGTGGTTTACAGGGTACGACCGGGGAGCTGTTTTTT. This codes for CATSGLQGTTGELFF.

The rearrangement links TRBV5-1 to TRBJ1-1, with 10 bases fitting TRBD1. V shed 4 bases and J 7 bases; nucleotides not matched to a gene: 10. The CDR3 is made up of 15 amino acids. CDR1 is SGHRS and CDR2 is YFSETQ in the germline V gene. CDR3 sequence reads: CASSGTGTGANEAFF. CDR3 sequence (DNA): TGCGCCAGCAGCGGGACCGGGACAGGGGCTAATGAAGCTTTCTTT.

J is TRBJ2-2 and V is TRBV11-2; D is possibly TRBD1 (5 bases). V lost 1 base and J 6 bases, leaving 15 bases between the germline ends. The germline V gene encodes CDR1 SGHAT and CDR2 FQNNGV. The CDR3 spans 16 residues. CDR3 in DNA: TGTGCCAGCAGCTTAGTGCGGCTGGGGCCCGCCGGGGAGCTGTTTTTT. Its translation: CASSLVRLGPAGELFF.

The rearrangement joins TRBV25-1 to TRBJ1-6, with D possibly matching TRBD1 (5 bases). CDR1 and CDR2 from the germline V gene are MGHDK and SYGVNS. This CDR3 comprises 15 residues. V lost 6 bases, J lost 3 bases, and 12 bases lay in between. The CDR3 spells CASRGVRSYNSPLHF. The CDR3 nucleotides read TGTGCCAGCAGAGGGGTGAGGAGCTATAATTCACCCCTCCACTTT.

CDR3 protein: CASSRGYVTEAFF. The CDR3 DNA reads as TGTGCCAGCTCCAGAGGGTACGTCACTGAAGCTTTCTTT. The chain uses TRBV28 and TRBJ1-1, with no clear D. Looked up from germline, CDR1 is MDHEN and CDR2 is SYDVKM. The CDR3 has 13 amino acids. V lost 8 bases and J 4 bases, leaving 14 bases between the germline ends.